This entry concerns a single T cell receptor beta chain. Antigen: not known. The PCR made use of 60 Vbeta and 13 Jbeta primers. Method: immunoSEQ multiplex PCR; TCRdb's copy keeps in-frame clones and lacks some. Altogether about 130,000 clones are present, roughly 84% being singletons, with the ten largest covering around 1.7%. This sample was included in a study of cytomegalovirus exposure and HLA in healthy donors. Study-level results: According to the study, some 160 TCR beta chains were cytomegalovirus-associated.

The germline CDR1 and CDR2 sequences are MNHEY and SMNVEV (reference sequence). This CDR3 has 16 amino acids. Trimming removed 6 bases from V and 5 bases from J, with 23 bases in between. The origin of this receptor is a boy aged 5 to 17 in good health and CMV-seronegative. Sequencing input: PBMCs. V is TRBV27 and J is TRBJ2-7, with a weak D call TRBD1 (5 bases). The CDR3 loop reads CASSPEVSTAGHEQYF. The CDR3 DNA reads as TGTGCCAGCAGCCCCGAAGTTTCAACGGCAGGGCACGAGCAGTACTTC.